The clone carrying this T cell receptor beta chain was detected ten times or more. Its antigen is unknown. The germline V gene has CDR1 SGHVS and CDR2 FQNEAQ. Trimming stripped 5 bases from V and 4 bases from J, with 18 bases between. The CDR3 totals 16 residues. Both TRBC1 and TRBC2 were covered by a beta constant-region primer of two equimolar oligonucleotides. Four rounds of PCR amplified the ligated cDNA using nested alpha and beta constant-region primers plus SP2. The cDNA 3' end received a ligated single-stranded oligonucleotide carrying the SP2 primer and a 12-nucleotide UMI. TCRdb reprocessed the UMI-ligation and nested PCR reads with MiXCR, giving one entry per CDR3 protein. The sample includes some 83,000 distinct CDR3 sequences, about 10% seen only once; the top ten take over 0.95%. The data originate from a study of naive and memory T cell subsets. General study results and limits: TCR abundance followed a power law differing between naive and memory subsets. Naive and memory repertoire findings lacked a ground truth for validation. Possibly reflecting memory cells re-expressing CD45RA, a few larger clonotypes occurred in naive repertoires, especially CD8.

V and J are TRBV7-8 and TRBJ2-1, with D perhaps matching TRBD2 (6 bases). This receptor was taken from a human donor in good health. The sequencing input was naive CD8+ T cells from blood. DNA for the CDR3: TGTGCCAGCAGCCCCTCGGGAGCGGCAGTATACAATGAGCAGTTCTTC. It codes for CASSPSGAAVYNEQFF.